These 18 T cell receptor beta chains share one sample of origin, sequenced in a study of blood T cell repertoires in COVID-19. Here immunoSEQ multiplex PCR was the method, and the copy in TCRdb shows in-frame clones only, minus some. The data show 360,000 or so clones, roughly 87% seen once. Sequencing was carried out using PBMCs or T cells enriched from blood (not recorded which). The receptors stem from a woman aged 25-40 years who had recovered from COVID-19.

V usage is TRBV29-1 and J usage is TRBJ2-5; maybe TRBD2 (6 bases). The CDR3 loop spans 12 amino acids. With 5 bases removed from V and 5 bases from J, the gap between germline ends came to 12 bases. Germline assignment: CDR1 SQVTM and CDR2 ANQGSEA. CDR3 residues: CSVKPGVETQYF. The CDR3 region has the DNA TGCAGCGTTAAACCGGGGGTGGAGACCCAGTACTTC.

The CDR3: CASSLGVVAGANQETQYF. For the CDR3, the DNA is TGTGCCAGCAGCTTAGGCGTGGTAGCGGGGGCAAACCAAGAGACCCAGTACTTC. This chain connects TRBV7-2 to TRBJ2-5, with 9 bases identical to TRBD2. The CDR3 has 18 residues. CDR1 and CDR2 from the germline V gene are SGHTA and FQGNSA. V shed 1 base and J 0 bases; nucleotides not matched to a gene: 9.

The chain recombines TRBV5-1 with TRBJ2-2, with a weak D call TRBD2 (5 bases). The CDR3 runs to 16 residues. Germline V gives CDR1 SGHRS, CDR2 YFSETQ. V lost 0 bases and J lost 3, with 12 bases in between. This chain's CDR3 is CASSLDSGSDTGELFF. The CDR3 nucleotides are TGCGCCAGCAGCTTGGATTCGGGGTCTGACACCGGGGAGCTGTTTTTT.

The CDR3 protein is CASSTRTGGAYNEQFF. CDR3 DNA: TGCGCCAGCAGCACAAGGACAGGGGGCGCTTACAATGAGCAGTTCTTC. The V gene is TRBV5-1, the J gene TRBJ2-1, with TRBD1 identical over 11 bases. Trimming removed 4 bases from V and 4 bases from J; junction bases left unmatched: 7. CDR3 size: 16 residues. Germline CDR1 reads SGHRS; CDR2 reads YFSETQ.

The chain carries TRBV24-1 and TRBJ2-2; D gene ambiguous. The CDR3 has 12 residues. Germline V gene lookup returns CDR1 KGHDR and CDR2 SFDVKD. The V end was cut by 2 bases, the J end by 7 bases, with 4 bases between. CDR3 region: CATSDSYGELFF. CDR3 nucleotide sequence: TGTGCCACCAGTGATTCTTACGGGGAGCTGTTTTTT.

This clone occurred once. CDR3 loop: CASSLSGARPLFQPQHF. CDR3 bases: TGTGCCAGCAGTTTATCGGGGGCCAGACCTCTTTTTCAGCCCCAGCATTTT. V usage is TRBV27 and J usage is TRBJ1-5; D is possibly TRBD1 (6 bases). This CDR3 has 17 residues. V was shortened by 0 bases and J by 6 bases, with 18 bases between the two germline ends. Germline CDR1 MNHEY, CDR2 SMNVEV (reference sequence).

The CDR3 loop reads CASSLGQTTEAFF. The CDR3 region has the DNA TGCGCCAGCAGCTTAGGACAGACCACTGAAGCTTTCTTT. The chain uses TRBV5-1 and TRBJ1-1; D might be TRBD1 (6 bases). V shed 2 bases and J shed 4 bases, with 9 bases lying between them. The CDR3 loop spans 13 amino acids. The germline gives CDR1 SGHRS, CDR2 YFSETQ.

This chain connects TRBV2 to TRBJ2-5; 8 bases fit TRBD2. Germline values: CDR1 SNHLY, CDR2 FYNNEI. J lost 5 bases, V lost 6 bases, and 14 bases had no gene match. The CDR3 is 16 amino acids. In DNA form, the CDR3 reads TGTGCCAGCAGGACACCTATTCGGGAGGGATGGGAGACCCAGTACTTC. It codes for CASRTPIREGWETQYF.

This chain links TRBV6-1 with TRBJ2-7; TRBD2 matches 8 bases. V trimming: 3 bases; J trimming: 3 bases; junction bases outside the gene matches: 7. The length of the CDR3 is 15 residues. Germline CDR1 reads MNHNS; CDR2 reads SASEGT. The DNA of the CDR3 is TGTGCCAGCAGTGAGTTTCGGGGGGGCGGCTACGAGCAGTACTTC. Translating gives CASSEFRGGGYEQYF.

The chain uses TRBV5-6 and TRBJ2-7, with D possibly TRBD1 on 5 matching bases. The ends were cut back, 3 bases at V and 6 bases at J, with 7 bases in the middle. Germline lookup yields CDR1 SGHDT and CDR2 YYEEEE. The CDR3 loop spans 11 amino acids. The CDR3 loop reads CASSSGSEQYF. CDR3 sequence (DNA): TGTGCCAGCAGCTCAGGGTCCGAGCAGTACTTC.

This sequence joins TRBV19 and TRBJ2-1; weak D call: TRBD2 (5 bases). Trimming removed 9 bases at V and 0 bases at J, with 18 bases between. The CDR3 has 16 amino acids. In germline, CDR1 is LNHDA, CDR2 SQIVND (reference sequence). CDR3 amino acids: CASQGPRRDSYNEQFF. In DNA form, the CDR3 reads TGTGCCAGCCAAGGACCCAGACGGGACTCCTACAATGAGCAGTTCTTC.

The gene calls are TRBV27 and TRBJ2-1; the D gene is possibly TRBD1 (6 bases). CDR3 length: 19 residues. Trimming took 5 bases from V and 0 from J, leaving 23 bases between them. Germline CDR1 and CDR2: MNHEY and SMNVEV (reference sequence). CDR3 DNA: TGTGCCAGCAGTACTTCTCAGCCCAACACAGGGAGCTCCTACAATGAGCAGTTCTTC. Amino acids: CASSTSQPNTGSSYNEQFF.

This chain links TRBV7-9 with TRBJ1-6; possible D gene TRBD1, 5 bases. The CDR3 extends over 15 amino acids. The V gene lost 2 bases and the J gene lost 9 bases, with 14 bases spanning the gap. In germline, CDR1 is SEHNR, CDR2 FQNEAQ (reference sequence). In nucleotides, the CDR3 is TGTGCCAGCAGCTTATGGCAGGGTGGTGTTTCACCCCTCCACTTT. Residues: CASSLWQGGVSPLHF.

The chain combines TRBV12-3 or TRBV12-4 with TRBJ2-3; TRBD2 is a possible D gene (6 bases). Trimming left V 4 bases short and J 14 bases short, with 19 bases between. This CDR3 is built from 13 residues. The DNA for the CDR3 is TGTGCCAGCAGTTCAGGGTACCGGGACTCGAGGTATTTT. It encodes CASSSGYRDSRYF.

The chain recombines TRBV5-1 with TRBJ2-1; 9 nucleotides align to TRBD1. The CDR3 is 14 amino acids. Germline CDR1 and CDR2: SGHRS and YFSETQ. Losses at the gene ends were 4 bases for V and 9 bases for J; bases not matched to a gene: 8. The CDR3 nucleotides read TGCGCCAGCAGCGTCCGGGACAGGGCACTTGAGCAGTTCTTC. It translates to CASSVRDRALEQFF.

This chain's CDR3 is CASSFSSNEQFF. DNA for the CDR3: TGTGCCAGCAGCTTTAGCAGCAATGAGCAGTTCTTC. The chain carries TRBV11-3 and TRBJ2-1; D remains unclear. The CDR3 totals 12 residues. Trimming stripped 3 bases from V and 6 bases from J, with 6 bases between. Germline loops: CDR1 SGHNT, CDR2 YENEEA.

V usage is TRBV19 and J usage is TRBJ2-2; weak D call: TRBD1 (7 bases). The CDR3 covers 17 residues. V was pared by 1 base and J by 3 bases, with 15 bases between. Germline CDR1 reads LNHDA; CDR2 reads SQIVND (reference sequence). CDR3 sequence reads: CASSIGAGGYHTGELFF. DNA for the CDR3: TGTGCCAGTAGTATAGGGGCAGGGGGGTATCACACCGGGGAGCTGTTTTTT. Full variable domain (rest looked up from reference TRBV19 and TRBJ2-2): DGGITQSPKYLFRKEGQNVTLSCEQNLNHDAMYWYRQDPGQGLRLIYYSQIVNDFQKGDIAEGYSVSREKKESFPLTVTSAQKNPTAFYLCASSIGAGGYHTGELFFGEGSRLTVL.

The rearrangement links TRBV5-8 to TRBJ1-1; 7 bases are a match to TRBD1. The V segment lost 0 bases and the J segment 13 bases; nucleotides outside the gene matches: 3. CDR3 size: 11 residues. From germline, CDR1 is SGHTS and CDR2 YDEGEE. Here the CDR3 reads CASSLVRGVFF. The CDR3 DNA reads as TGTGCCAGCAGCTTGGTCAGGGGGGTTTTCTTT.